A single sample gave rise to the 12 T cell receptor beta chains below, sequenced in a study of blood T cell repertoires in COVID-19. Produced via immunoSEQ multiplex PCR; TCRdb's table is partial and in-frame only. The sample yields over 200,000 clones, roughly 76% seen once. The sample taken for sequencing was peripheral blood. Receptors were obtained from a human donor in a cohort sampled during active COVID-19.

In DNA form, the CDR3 reads TGTGCCAGCAGCTTAGTGGGGCTCGGGTCCCCCTACTCTGGAAACACCATATATTTT. Encoded protein: CASSLVGLGSPYSGNTIYF. This chain links TRBV7-2 with TRBJ1-3; tentatively, D is TRBD1 (5 bases). The ends were cut back, 1 base at V and 0 bases at J, with 19 bases in the middle. The length of the CDR3 is 19 residues. Germline V gene sequence: CDR1 SGHTA, CDR2 FQGNSA.

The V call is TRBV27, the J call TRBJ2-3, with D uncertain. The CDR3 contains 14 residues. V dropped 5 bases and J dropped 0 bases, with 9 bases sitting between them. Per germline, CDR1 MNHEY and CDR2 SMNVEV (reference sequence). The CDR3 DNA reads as TGTGCCAGCAGTCCAGACACGAGCACAGATACGCAGTATTTT. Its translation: CASSPDTSTDTQYF.

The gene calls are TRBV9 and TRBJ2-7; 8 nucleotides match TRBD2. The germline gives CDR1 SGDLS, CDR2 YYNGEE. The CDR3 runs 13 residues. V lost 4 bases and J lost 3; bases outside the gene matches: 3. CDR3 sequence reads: CASSPGTSYEQYF. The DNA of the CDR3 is TGTGCCAGCAGCCCCGGGACTAGCTACGAGCAGTACTTC.

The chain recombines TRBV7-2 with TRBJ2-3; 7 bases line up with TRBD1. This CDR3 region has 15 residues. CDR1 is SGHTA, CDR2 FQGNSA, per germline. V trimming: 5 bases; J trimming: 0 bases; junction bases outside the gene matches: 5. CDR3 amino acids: CASSAWTGSTDTQYF. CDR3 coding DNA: TGTGCCAGCAGCGCCTGGACAGGTAGCACAGATACGCAGTATTTT.

The CDR3 DNA reads as TGCGCCAGCAGCGTGGGGGCGGGCTACGAGCAGTACTTC. Translated, it gives CASSVGAGYEQYF. The rearrangement links TRBV5-1 to TRBJ2-7, with D possibly TRBD1 on 6 matching bases. CDR1 and CDR2 from the germline V gene are SGHRS and YFSETQ. This CDR3 has 13 residues. V was pared by 4 bases and J by 3 bases, with 11 bases between.

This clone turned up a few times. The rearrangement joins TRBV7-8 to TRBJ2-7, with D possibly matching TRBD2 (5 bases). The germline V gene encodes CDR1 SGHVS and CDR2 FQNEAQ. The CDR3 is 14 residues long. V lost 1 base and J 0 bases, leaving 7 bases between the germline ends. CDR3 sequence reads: CASSLGRSSYEQYF. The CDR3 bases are TGTGCCAGCAGCTTAGGGAGGTCCTCCTACGAGCAGTACTTC.

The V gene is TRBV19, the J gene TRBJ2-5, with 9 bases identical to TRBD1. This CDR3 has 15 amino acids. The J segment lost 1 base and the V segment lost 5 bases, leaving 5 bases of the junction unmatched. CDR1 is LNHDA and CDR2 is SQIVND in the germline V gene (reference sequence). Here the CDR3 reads CASSSDRGIQETQYF. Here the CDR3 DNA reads TGTGCCAGTAGTTCCGACAGGGGGATCCAAGAGACCCAGTACTTC.

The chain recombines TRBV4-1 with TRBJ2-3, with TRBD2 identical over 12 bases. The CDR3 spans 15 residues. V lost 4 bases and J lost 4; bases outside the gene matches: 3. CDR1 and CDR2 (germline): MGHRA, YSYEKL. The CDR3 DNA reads TGCGCCAGCAGCCCACTAGCGGGAGGTGCAGATACGCAGTATTTT. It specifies CASSPLAGGADTQYF.

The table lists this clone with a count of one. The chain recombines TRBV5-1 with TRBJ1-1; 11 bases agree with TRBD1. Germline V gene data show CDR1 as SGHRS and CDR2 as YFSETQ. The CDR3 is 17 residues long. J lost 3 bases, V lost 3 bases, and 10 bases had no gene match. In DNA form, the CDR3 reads TGCGCCAGCAGCTGGGGGACAGGGGGTGTGATGGACACTGAAGCTTTCTTT. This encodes CASSWGTGGVMDTEAFF.

CDR3 in DNA: TGTGCCAGTAGTATGGACAGGGGGCTCTCCTACGAGCAGTACTTC. It specifies CASSMDRGLSYEQYF. The genes are TRBV19 and TRBJ2-7; 11 nucleotides agree with TRBD1. Germline trimming cut 3 bases from V and 0 bases from J; bases unmatched to any gene: 1. The CDR3 runs 15 residues. Germline V gene data show CDR1 as LNHDA and CDR2 as SQIVND (reference sequence). The full variable domain, in which reference TRBV19 and TRBJ2-7 provide the parts outside the CDR3, is DGGITQSPKYLFRKEGQNVTLSCEQNLNHDAMYWYRQDPGQGLRLIYYSQIVNDFQKGDIAEGYSVSREKKESFPLTVTSAQKNPTAFYLCASSMDRGLSYEQYFGPGTRLTVT.

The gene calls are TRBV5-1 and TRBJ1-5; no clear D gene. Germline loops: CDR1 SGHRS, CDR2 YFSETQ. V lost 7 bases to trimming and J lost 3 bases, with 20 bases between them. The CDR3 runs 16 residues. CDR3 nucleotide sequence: TGCGCCAGCCGCCGATGGACTGCTTACTTCAATCAGCCCCAGCATTTT. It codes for CASRRWTAYFNQPQHF.

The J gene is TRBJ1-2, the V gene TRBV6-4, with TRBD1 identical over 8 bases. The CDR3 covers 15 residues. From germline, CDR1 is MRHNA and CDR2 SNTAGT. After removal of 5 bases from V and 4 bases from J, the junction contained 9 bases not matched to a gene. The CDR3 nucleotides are TGTGCCAGCAGTCCAAGGACAGGGCAGGGCTATGGCTACACCTTC. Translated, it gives CASSPRTGQGYGYTF.